This is a list of T cell receptor beta chains from one sample in a study of blood T cell repertoires in COVID-19. Using immunoSEQ multiplex PCR, the repertoire was profiled, and TCRdb retains in-frame clones only, with some absent. Among hundreds of thousands of clones listed, more than 75% were seen once. Source material: PBMCs or T cells enriched from blood (not recorded which). These receptors were obtained from a man between 25 and 39 years old who had recovered from COVID-19. CDR3s include the opening cysteine and the closing phenylalanine or tryptophan. D genes are given only for firm matches. Size is stated for part of the rows, as once, few or many counts, or as a class when the clone is expanded.

J gene,V gene,D gene,clone size,CDR3 DNA,CDR3 protein
TRBJ1-2,TRBV25-1,TRBD1,-,TGTGCCAGCAGTACGGGGACAGGGGCCTACTATGGCTACACCTTC,CASSTGTGAYYGYTF
TRBJ1-4,TRBV19,-,-,TGTGCCAGTAGTATGCCAGGGGCTACAACTAATGAAAAACTGTTTTTT,CASSMPGATTNEKLFF
TRBJ1-2,TRBV28,TRBD1,-,TGTGCCAGCGCCAGACAGGACAGGGTCGACGGCTACACCTTC,CASARQDRVDGYTF
TRBJ1-3,TRBV27,TRBD1,-,TGTGCCAGCAGTACATTGACAGGGGTTGGAAACACCATATATTTT,CASSTLTGVGNTIYF
TRBJ1-2,TRBV20-1,TRBD1,-,TGCAGTGCTAGAGAGGGGGACAGGTTGTACTTC,CSAREGDRLYF
TRBJ1-6,TRBV3-1/TRBV3-2,TRBD1,few,TGTGCCAGCAGCCTGAGGACAGGGGATAATTCACCCCTCCACTTT,CASSLRTGDNSPLHF
TRBJ1-6,TRBV4-1,TRBD1,-,TGCGCCAGCAGCCAAGGACAGGGGGCGCCTTCACCCCTCCACTTT,CASSQGQGAPSPLHF
TRBJ1-2,TRBV6-5,TRBD1,-,TGTGCCAGCAGTCGGGATCAGGGACAGGGCTATGGCTACACCTTC,CASSRDQGQGYGYTF
TRBJ2-7,TRBV5-1,-,-,TGCGCCAGCAGTATTTCCGGCGAGCAGTACTTC,CASSISGEQYF
TRBJ1-1,TRBV5-5,-,-,TGTGCCAGCAGCTTGGGCAGGGGAGACACTGAAGCTTTCTTT,CASSLGRGDTEAFF
TRBJ2-7,TRBV5-1,-,once,TGCGCCAGCAGCGTACTTAGGACACGAGGCTCCTACGAGCAGTACTTC,CASSVLRTRGSYEQYF
TRBJ2-1,TRBV11-3,TRBD2,-,TGTGCCAGCAGCTTAGTTTCGGCTAGCGGGAACTACAATGAGCAGTTCTTC,CASSLVSASGNYNEQFF
TRBJ2-2,TRBV20-1,-,once,TGCAGTGCTAGACGAACAGGGGAGCTGTTTTTT,CSARRTGELFF
TRBJ2-5,TRBV3-1/TRBV3-2,TRBD1,few,TGTGCCAGCAGCCTATACAGGGGCCGGGAGACCCAGTACTTC,CASSLYRGRETQYF
TRBJ2-7,TRBV15,-,-,TGTGCCACCAGCAGAGTTTATGGGGGGGCCTCGGTCAACCACGAGCAGTACTTC,CATSRVYGGASVNHEQYF
TRBJ1-4,TRBV5-1,TRBD1,-,TGCGCCAGCAGCCTGGACAGGGGGGGTGAAAAACTGTTTTTT,CASSLDRGGEKLFF
TRBJ1-5,TRBV19,-,-,TGTGCCAGTAGTACCCTCCCAGAGGGTCAGCCCCAGCATTTT,CASSTLPEGQPQHF
TRBJ2-7,TRBV6-5,TRBD2,-,TGTGCCAGTACTAGCGTCTCCTACGAGCAGTACTTC,CASTSVSYEQYF
TRBJ2-1,TRBV7-6,TRBD2,once,TGTGCCAGCAGCTTAGAAGGCGGGAGTCTCGACTCCTACAATGAGCAGTTCTTC,CASSLEGGSLDSYNEQFF
TRBJ1-3,TRBV4-1,TRBD1,-,TGCGCCAGCAGCCATGGACAGGGGGCTATCTCTGGAAACACCATATATTTT,CASSHGQGAISGNTIYF
TRBJ2-3,TRBV7-8,-,once,TGTGCCAGCAGCTTAGACGCGTCCACAGATACGCAGTATTTT,CASSLDASTDTQYF
TRBJ2-5,TRBV18,-,-,TGTGCCAGCTCACCATGGGGACAAGGACAAGAGACCCAGTACTTC,CASSPWGQGQETQYF
TRBJ1-2,TRBV30,-,-,TGTGCCTGGGGGCCGGGGGATGGCTACACCTTC,CAWGPGDGYTF
TRBJ2-1,TRBV19,TRBD2,-,TGTGCCAGTAGTCTTGGACTAGCGGGGGCCCATCGGGTGGCTGAGCAGTTCTTC,CASSLGLAGAHRVAEQFF
TRBJ2-7,TRBV5-5,TRBD1,-,TGTGCCAGCAGCTTGAGGGACAGGGGAATCGACGAGCAGTACTTC,CASSLRDRGIDEQYF
TRBJ1-4,TRBV7-9,-,-,TGTGCCACGAGGACAACTAATGAAAAACTGTTTTTT,CATRTTNEKLFF
TRBJ2-1,TRBV14,TRBD2,-,TGTGCCAGCAGCCGGACTAGCGGGGGGGTCTACAATGAGCAGTTCTTC,CASSRTSGGVYNEQFF
TRBJ1-1,TRBV28,TRBD1,-,TGTGCCAGCAGTTTCCTACCGGGACAGGGGACGAACGCTGAAGCTTTCTTT,CASSFLPGQGTNAEAFF
TRBJ1-4,TRBV7-9,-,-,TGTGCCAGCTCGGCAGACGGGGTCGGGGAAAAACTGTTTTTT,CASSADGVGEKLFF
TRBJ2-2,TRBV13,TRBD1,-,TGTGCCGGGGGACAGGGGGCTACCGGGGAGCTGTTTTTT,CAGGQGATGELFF
TRBJ2-7,TRBV19,-,-,TGTGCCAGTAGTATACAGGGTTACTCCTACGAGCAGTACTTC,CASSIQGYSYEQYF
TRBJ2-7,TRBV11-3,-,-,TGTGCCAGCAGCCTAAGGACTGTCTCCTACGAGCAGTACTTC,CASSLRTVSYEQYF
TRBJ2-2,TRBV5-5,TRBD2,-,TGTGCCAGCAGCCAATTAGCGGGGGGATCTACCGGGGAGCTGTTTTTT,CASSQLAGGSTGELFF
TRBJ2-1,TRBV6-1,-,-,TGTGCCAGCAGTGAAGAGAGCGGCTCCTACAATGAGCAGTTCTTC,CASSEESGSYNEQFF
TRBJ1-6,TRBV28,-,once,TGTGCCAGCAGTTTAAGCGGGATCAATTCACCCCTCCACTTT,CASSLSGINSPLHF
TRBJ1-6,TRBV27,-,-,TGTGCCAGCAGTTCCCACCAGTCCCGACCCCTCCACTTT,CASSSHQSRPLHF
TRBJ1-5,TRBV3-1/TRBV3-2,TRBD1,-,TGTGCCAGCAGCGGGACAGGGGGCAGAGCGTCGCAGCCCCAGCATTTT,CASSGTGGRASQPQHF
TRBJ2-2,TRBV29-1,TRBD1,-,TGCAGCGTACTGATCACAGGGACAGAAACCGGGGAGCTGTTTTTT,CSVLITGTETGELFF
TRBJ2-7,TRBV5-6,TRBD1,-,TGTGCCAGCAGCTTGGTGGGGACAGGGGCCCACGAGCAGTACTTC,CASSLVGTGAHEQYF
TRBJ2-7,TRBV19,TRBD2,-,TGTGCCAGTAGTATAAGGGGGACTAGAGTGGGGGAGCAGTACTTC,CASSIRGTRVGEQYF
TRBJ2-5,TRBV10-1,-,-,TGCGCCAGCAGTGAGTTTGCAGGGGAAGAGACCCAGTACTTC,CASSEFAGEETQYF
TRBJ1-2,TRBV9,-,-,TGTGCCAGCGCGGCCAAGCAAAACTATGGCTACACCTTC,CASAAKQNYGYTF
TRBJ1-1,TRBV18,TRBD1,-,TGTGCCAGCTCACTAGAGCACAGGGGCGTATGGGAGACTGAAGCTTTCTTT,CASSLEHRGVWETEAFF
TRBJ1-4,TRBV30,-,few,TGTGCCTGGAAACAGGGCCGCGAAAAACTGTTTTTT,CAWKQGREKLFF
TRBJ2-5,TRBV5-8,TRBD1,-,TGTGCCAGCAGCGTCGTCGTGACAGGGTTGGAGACCCAGTACTTC,CASSVVVTGLETQYF
TRBJ2-1,TRBV3-1/TRBV3-2,TRBD2,-,TGTGCCAGCAGCCAATTTCCGGCGGGAGGAGGGTCTAATGAGCAGTTCTTC,CASSQFPAGGGSNEQFF
TRBJ2-4,TRBV11-3,TRBD1,-,TGTGCCAGCAGCCTGGGACAGCGAAGAGACATTCAGTACTTC,CASSLGQRRDIQYF
TRBJ2-7,TRBV5-1,TRBD1,once,TGCGCCAGCAGCACGGGACAGGGTTACGAGCAGTACTTC,CASSTGQGYEQYF
TRBJ2-3,TRBV4-2,-,-,TGTGCCAGCAGCCAAGACCAGCCTTACTACACAGATACGCAGTATTTT,CASSQDQPYYTDTQYF
TRBJ1-2,TRBV7-2,TRBD1,-,TGTGCCAGCAGTTCCCTTGGGACAGGGGGCGGGTATGGCTACACCTTC,CASSSLGTGGGYGYTF
TRBJ1-1,TRBV19,TRBD1,-,TGTGCCAGTAGTGGGGGGACAGGGGCGTACACTGAAGCTTTCTTT,CASSGGTGAYTEAFF
TRBJ1-1,TRBV9,-,-,TGTGCCAGCAGCCCGGGGGGGCCGGGAACTGAAGCTTTCTTT,CASSPGGPGTEAFF
TRBJ1-4,TRBV19,-,-,TGTGCCAGTAACCGGGACATAACTAATGAAAAACTGTTTTTT,CASNRDITNEKLFF
TRBJ2-5,TRBV14,TRBD2,-,TGTGCCAGCAGCCGAGCGGGGGCCTCCCAAGAGACCCAGTACTTC,CASSRAGASQETQYF
TRBJ1-1,TRBV29-1,TRBD1,-,TGCAGCGTTTTCCCAGGGGGCATGAGAACTGAAGCTTTCTTT,CSVFPGGMRTEAFF
TRBJ1-5,TRBV2,TRBD1,-,TGTGCCAGCAGTGAAACAGGGGGCCAGTTACTCCATTTT,CASSETGGQLLHF
TRBJ2-2,TRBV28,TRBD1,few,TGTGCCAGCAGTTTTTGGGGGACAGGGGAGCGTTTTTTT,CASSFWGTGERFF
TRBJ2-5,TRBV28,TRBD2,-,TGTGCCAGCAGTCACGGAACGCATAGCGGGGGGGTCCTAGAGACCCAGTACTTC,CASSHGTHSGGVLETQYF
TRBJ2-1,TRBV7-2,-,-,TGTGCCAGCAAAGGGGCAGGTCTTTGGAATGAGCAGTTCTTC,CASKGAGLWNEQFF
TRBJ1-2,TRBV7-9,-,once,TGTGCCAGCAGCTCGATAGACAGGAGCCCAGCTAACTATGGCTACACCTTC,CASSSIDRSPANYGYTF